The clone carrying this T cell receptor beta chain was found a few times. The antigen remains unidentified. The sample comes from a study of post-analysis software for immune sequencing data. Findings and limits, study-wide: With F measure, samples from one preparation batch clustered together strongly. Patients had higher frequencies than controls of five TRBV segments, including TRBV5-6, TRBV5-1 and TRBV20-1.

Libraries were made from TCR beta cDNA, and they carried unique molecular identifiers. Each sample of roughly 0.9 to 11 million input T cells yielded around 500,000 cDNA molecules, so each molecule approximated one T cell. TCRdb recomputed calls from the PCR reads with MiXCR, one row per CDR3 protein. The data contain fewer than 550,000 distinct CDR3 sequences, under 40% of them singletons. There are 16 residues in the CDR3. V lost 5 bases and J lost 5; bases outside the gene matches: 12. The sequence was collected from a girl under 18 with multiple sclerosis. The sequencing sample was made of blood. The J gene is TRBJ2-3, the V gene TRBV12-3 or TRBV12-4, with 8 bases matching TRBD2. CDR3 amino acids: CASSTPAGGWIDTQYF. CDR3 in DNA: TGTGCCAGCAGTACCCCGGCGGGGGGATGGATAGATACGCAGTATTTT.